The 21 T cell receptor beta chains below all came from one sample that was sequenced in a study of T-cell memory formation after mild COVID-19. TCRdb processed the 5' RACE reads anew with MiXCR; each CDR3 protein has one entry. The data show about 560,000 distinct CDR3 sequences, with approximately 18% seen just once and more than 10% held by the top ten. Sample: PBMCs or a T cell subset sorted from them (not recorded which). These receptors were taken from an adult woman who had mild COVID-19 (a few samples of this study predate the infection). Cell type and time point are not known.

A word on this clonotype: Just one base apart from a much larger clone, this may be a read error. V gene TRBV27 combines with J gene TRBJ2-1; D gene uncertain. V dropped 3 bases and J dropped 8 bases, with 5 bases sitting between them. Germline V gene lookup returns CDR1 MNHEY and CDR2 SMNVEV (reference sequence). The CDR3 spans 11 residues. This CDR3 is CASSFGYEQFF. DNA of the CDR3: TGTGCCAGCAGTTTTGGTTATGAGCAGTTCTTC.

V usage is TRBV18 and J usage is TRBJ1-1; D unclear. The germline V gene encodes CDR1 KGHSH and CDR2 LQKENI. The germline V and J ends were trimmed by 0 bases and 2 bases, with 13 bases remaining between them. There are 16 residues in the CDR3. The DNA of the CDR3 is TGTGCCAGCTCACCACCTGGGAGGAACGAAAACACTGAAGCTTTCTTT. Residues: CASSPPGRNENTEAFF. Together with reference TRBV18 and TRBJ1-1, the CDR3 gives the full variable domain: NAGVMQNPRHLVRRRGQEARLRCSPMKGHSHVYWYRQLPEEGLKFMVYLQKENIIDESGMPKERFSAEFPKEGPSILRIQQVVRGDSAAYFCASSPPGRNENTEAFFGQGTRLTVV.

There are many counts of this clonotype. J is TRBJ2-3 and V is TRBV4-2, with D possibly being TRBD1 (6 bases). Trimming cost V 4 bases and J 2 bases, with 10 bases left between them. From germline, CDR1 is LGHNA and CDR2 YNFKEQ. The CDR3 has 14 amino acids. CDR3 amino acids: CASSLRDTTDTQYF. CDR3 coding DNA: TGTGCCAGCAGCCTACGGGACACCACAGATACGCAGTATTTT.

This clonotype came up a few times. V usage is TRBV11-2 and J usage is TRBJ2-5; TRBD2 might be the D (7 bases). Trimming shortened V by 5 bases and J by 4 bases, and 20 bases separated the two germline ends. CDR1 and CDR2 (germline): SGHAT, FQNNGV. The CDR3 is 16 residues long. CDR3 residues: CASSPAGALRGETQYF. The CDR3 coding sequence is TGTGCCAGCAGCCCCGCGGGGGCCCTACGGGGAGAGACCCAGTACTTC.

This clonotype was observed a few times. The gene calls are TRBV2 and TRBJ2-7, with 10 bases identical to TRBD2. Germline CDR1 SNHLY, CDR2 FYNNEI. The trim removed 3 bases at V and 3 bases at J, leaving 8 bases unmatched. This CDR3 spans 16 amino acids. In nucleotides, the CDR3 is TGTGCCAGCAGTGAGCTAGCGGGAGTATCCAACTACGAGCAGTACTTC. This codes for CASSELAGVSNYEQYF.

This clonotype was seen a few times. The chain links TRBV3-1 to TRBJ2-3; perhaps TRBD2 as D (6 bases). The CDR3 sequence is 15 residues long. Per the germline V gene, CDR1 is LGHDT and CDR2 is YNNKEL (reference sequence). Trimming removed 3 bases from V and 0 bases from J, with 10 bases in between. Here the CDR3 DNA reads TGTGCCAGCAGCCAGCTAGCGTCTAGCACAGATACGCAGTATTTT. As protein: CASSQLASSTDTQYF.

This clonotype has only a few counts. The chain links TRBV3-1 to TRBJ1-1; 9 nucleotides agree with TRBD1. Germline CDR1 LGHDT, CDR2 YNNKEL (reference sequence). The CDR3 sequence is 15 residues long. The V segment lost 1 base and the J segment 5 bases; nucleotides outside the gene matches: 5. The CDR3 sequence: CASSQGGQGGTEAFF. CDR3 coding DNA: TGTGCCAGCAGCCAAGGGGGACAGGGTGGGACTGAAGCTTTCTTT.

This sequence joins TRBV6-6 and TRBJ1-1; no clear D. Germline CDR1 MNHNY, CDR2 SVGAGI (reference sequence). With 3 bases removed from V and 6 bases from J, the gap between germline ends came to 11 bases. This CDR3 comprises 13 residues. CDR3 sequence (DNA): TGTGCCAGCAGTTATCGGGTACTCCCTGAAGCTTTCTTT. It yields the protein CASSYRVLPEAFF.

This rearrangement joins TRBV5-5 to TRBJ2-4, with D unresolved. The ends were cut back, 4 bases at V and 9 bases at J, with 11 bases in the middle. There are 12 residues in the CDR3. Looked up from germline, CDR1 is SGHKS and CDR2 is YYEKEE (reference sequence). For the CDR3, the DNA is TGTGCCAGCAGCCTTATCATGGGCATTCAGTACTTC. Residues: CASSLIMGIQYF.

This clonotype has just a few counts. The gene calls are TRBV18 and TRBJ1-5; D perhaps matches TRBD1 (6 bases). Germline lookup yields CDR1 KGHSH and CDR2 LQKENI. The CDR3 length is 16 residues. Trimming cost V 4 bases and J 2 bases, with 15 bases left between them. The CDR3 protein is CASSLRWEGGNQPQHF. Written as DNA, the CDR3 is TGTGCCAGCTCACTTCGTTGGGAGGGGGGCAATCAGCCCCAGCATTTT.

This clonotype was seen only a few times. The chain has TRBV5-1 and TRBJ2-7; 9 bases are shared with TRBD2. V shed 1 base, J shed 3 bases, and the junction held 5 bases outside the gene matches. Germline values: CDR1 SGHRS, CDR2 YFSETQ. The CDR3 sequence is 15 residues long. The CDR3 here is CASSLIASGDYEQYF. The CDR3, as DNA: TGCGCCAGCAGCTTGATCGCTAGCGGGGACTACGAGCAGTACTTC.

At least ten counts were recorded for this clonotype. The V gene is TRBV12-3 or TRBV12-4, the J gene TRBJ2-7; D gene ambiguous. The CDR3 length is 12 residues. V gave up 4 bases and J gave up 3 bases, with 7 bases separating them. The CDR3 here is CASSSVLYEQYF. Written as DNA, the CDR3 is TGTGCCAGCAGTTCTGTCCTCTACGAGCAGTACTTC.

This CDR3 is CASSKPSGAHSTDTQYF. DNA of the CDR3: TGTGCCAGCAGCAAACCATCAGGGGCGCACAGCACAGATACGCAGTATTTT. The chain has TRBV5-5 and TRBJ2-3; D possibly corresponds to TRBD1 (6 bases). Trimming removed 4 bases at V and 0 bases at J, with 18 bases between. The CDR3 is made up of 17 amino acids. From germline, CDR1 is SGHKS and CDR2 YYEKEE (reference sequence).

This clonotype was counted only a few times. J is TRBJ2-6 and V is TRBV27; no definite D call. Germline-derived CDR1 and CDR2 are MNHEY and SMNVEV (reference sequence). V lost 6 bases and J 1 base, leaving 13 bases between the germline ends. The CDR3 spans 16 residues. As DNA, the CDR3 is TGTGCCAGCAGCCCCCTCGATAAGTCTGGGGCCAACGTCCTGACTTTC. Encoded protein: CASSPLDKSGANVLTF.

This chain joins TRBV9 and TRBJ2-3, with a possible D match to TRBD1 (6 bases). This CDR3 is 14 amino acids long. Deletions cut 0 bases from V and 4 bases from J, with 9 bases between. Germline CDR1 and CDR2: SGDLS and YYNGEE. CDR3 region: CASSVDRVPDTQYF. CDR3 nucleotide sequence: TGTGCCAGCAGCGTAGACAGGGTCCCAGATACGCAGTATTTT.

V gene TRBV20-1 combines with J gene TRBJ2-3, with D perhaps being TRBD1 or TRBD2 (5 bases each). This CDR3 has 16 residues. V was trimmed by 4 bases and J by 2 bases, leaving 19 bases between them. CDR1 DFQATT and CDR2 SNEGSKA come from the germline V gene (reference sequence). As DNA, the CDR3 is TGCAGTGCTACCAGGGACCTCAGTGATAACACAGATACGCAGTATTTT. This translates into CSATRDLSDNTDTQYF.

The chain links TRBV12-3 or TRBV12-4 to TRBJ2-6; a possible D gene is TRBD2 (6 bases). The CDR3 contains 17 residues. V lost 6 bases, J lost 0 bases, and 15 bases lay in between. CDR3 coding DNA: TGTGCCAGCAGCCTCGGGACTCCGAGCTCTGGGGCCAACGTCCTGACTTTC. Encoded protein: CASSLGTPSSGANVLTF.

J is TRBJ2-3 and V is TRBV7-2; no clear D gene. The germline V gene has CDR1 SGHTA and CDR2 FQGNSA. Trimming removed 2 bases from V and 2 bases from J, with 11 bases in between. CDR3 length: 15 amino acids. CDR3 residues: CASSLKFGPTDTQYF. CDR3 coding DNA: TGTGCCAGCAGCTTAAAATTCGGACCCACAGATACGCAGTATTTT.

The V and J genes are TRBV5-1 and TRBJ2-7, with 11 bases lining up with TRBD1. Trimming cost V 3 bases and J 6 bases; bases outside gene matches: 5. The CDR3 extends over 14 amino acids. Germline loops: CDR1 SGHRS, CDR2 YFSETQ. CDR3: CASSWGQGGFEQYF. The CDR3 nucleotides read TGCGCCAGCAGCTGGGGACAGGGGGGGTTCGAGCAGTACTTC. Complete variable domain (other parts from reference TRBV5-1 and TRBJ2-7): KAGVTQTPRYLIKTRGQQVTLSCSPISGHRSVSWYQQTPGQGLQFLFEYFSETQRNKGNFPGRFSGRQFSNSRSEMNVSTLELGDSALYLCASSWGQGGFEQYFGPGTRLTVT.

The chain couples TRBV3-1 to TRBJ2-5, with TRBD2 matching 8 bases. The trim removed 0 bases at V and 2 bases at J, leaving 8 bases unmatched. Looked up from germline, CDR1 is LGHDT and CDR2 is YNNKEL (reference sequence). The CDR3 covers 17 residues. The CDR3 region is CASSQDETSGLQETQYF. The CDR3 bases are TGTGCCAGCAGCCAAGATGAAACTAGCGGATTACAAGAGACCCAGTACTTC.

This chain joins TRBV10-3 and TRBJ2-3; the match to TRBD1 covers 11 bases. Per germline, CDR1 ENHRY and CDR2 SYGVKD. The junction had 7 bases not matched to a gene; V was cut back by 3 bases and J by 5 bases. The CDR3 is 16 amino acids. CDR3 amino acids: CAISDTGTGGGDTQYF. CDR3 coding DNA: TGTGCCATCAGTGATACTGGGACAGGGGGAGGAGATACGCAGTATTTT.